A single T cell receptor (beta chain) is shown here with its context. The antigen is unknown. Since a much larger clone is just one base distant, this may be a read error. Other DNA sequences in this specimen translate into the identical CDR3. This entry comes from a study of shared clonotypes between healthy human individuals. Unmatched junction bases numbered 0, after V lost 6 bases and J lost 0 bases. CDR3 size: 14 residues. The germline V gene encodes CDR1 MNHEY and CDR2 SVGAGI. Study results and caveats: The four-donor shared clonotypes exceeded non-shared clonotypes in generation probability, with non-shared ones scoring lower.

The DNA input per sorted-subset replicate PCR was roughly 0.2 ug, corresponding to roughly 31,000 T cell genomes. The table came from immunoSEQ multiplex PCR; TCRdb's copy has only in-frame clones and leaves some out. The profile shows about 1.1 million clones, roughly 80% of them singletons. The sample was memory CD4+ T cells from PBMCs. Subset in this sample: CD45RA-negative fraction. The sequence derives from a young man in good health. Some clones in this sample may be carry-over from other donors' samples. The chain joins TRBV6-5 to TRBJ2-2, with 8 bases matching TRBD1. The CDR3 nucleotides are TGTGCCAGCAGACAGGGGGCGAACACCGGGGAGCTGTTTTTT. Translated, it gives CASRQGANTGELFF.